This is a list of T cell receptor beta chains from one sample in a study of blood T cell repertoires in COVID-19. Clones were read by immunoSEQ multiplex PCR, and TCRdb kept only the in-frame ones, dropping some. The sample has over 350,000 clones, around 90% seen once. Sequencing used PBMCs or T cells enriched from blood (not recorded which). Source of these receptors: a woman younger than 35 with acute COVID-19. Each CDR3 is given with its conserved first and last residue. The order of the fields is clone size, V gene, J gene, D gene, CDR3 protein, CDR3 DNA. A D gene is named only where the DNA matches it firmly. Some rows have no size entry. The others give once, few or many, or a class for an expanded clone.

abundance: few; v_gene: TRBV10-2; j_gene: TRBJ1-1; d_gene: -; CDR3aa: CASSESLNTEAFF; CDR3nt: TGCGCCAGCAGTGAATCTCTGAACACTGAAGCTTTCTTT
abundance: -; v_gene: TRBV10-1; j_gene: TRBJ1-4; d_gene: -; CDR3aa: CASSGRGNEKLFF; CDR3nt: TGCGCCAGCAGTGGAAGGGGAAATGAAAAACTGTTTTTT
abundance: -; v_gene: TRBV18; j_gene: TRBJ2-5; d_gene: -; CDR3aa: CASSTLSGGKQETQYF; CDR3nt: TGTGCCAGCTCAACTCTCAGCGGAGGGAAGCAAGAGACCCAGTACTTC
abundance: -; v_gene: TRBV6-5; j_gene: TRBJ1-4; d_gene: TRBD1; CDR3aa: CASSWGQGAEKLFF; CDR3nt: TGTGCCAGCAGTTGGGGACAGGGGGCTGAAAAACTGTTTTTT
abundance: -; v_gene: TRBV23-1; j_gene: TRBJ2-1; d_gene: TRBD1; CDR3aa: CASSLLRGLSYNEQFF; CDR3nt: TGCGCCAGCAGTCTGTTAAGGGGGCTCTCCTACAATGAGCAGTTCTTC
abundance: -; v_gene: TRBV28; j_gene: TRBJ1-1; d_gene: -; CDR3aa: CASTQDIGGTEAFF; CDR3nt: TGTGCCAGCACCCAAGACATAGGGGGCACTGAAGCTTTCTTT
abundance: -; v_gene: TRBV29-1; j_gene: TRBJ2-1; d_gene: TRBD2; CDR3aa: CSVATSGALSSYNEQFF; CDR3nt: TGCAGCGTCGCAACTAGCGGGGCGCTAAGCTCCTACAATGAGCAGTTCTTC
abundance: -; v_gene: TRBV29-1; j_gene: TRBJ2-3; d_gene: TRBD1; CDR3aa: CSVGDRAQTDTQYF; CDR3nt: TGCAGCGTTGGGGACAGAGCCCAAACAGATACGCAGTATTTT
abundance: -; v_gene: TRBV9; j_gene: TRBJ1-5; d_gene: -; CDR3aa: CASSPSPDQPQHF; CDR3nt: TGTGCCAGCAGCCCTAGTCCGGATCAGCCCCAGCATTTT
abundance: -; v_gene: TRBV4-1; j_gene: TRBJ2-7; d_gene: -; CDR3aa: CASSQVTSYEQYF; CDR3nt: TGCGCCAGCAGCCAAGTCACAAGCTACGAGCAGTACTTC
abundance: -; v_gene: TRBV5-1; j_gene: TRBJ1-1; d_gene: -; CDR3aa: CASSLQVGNTEAFF; CDR3nt: TGCGCCAGCAGCTTGCAGGTGGGGAACACTGAAGCTTTCTTT
abundance: -; v_gene: TRBV19; j_gene: TRBJ1-5; d_gene: TRBD1; CDR3aa: CASVRDSHQPQHF; CDR3nt: TGTGCCAGCGTGAGGGACAGCCATCAGCCCCAGCATTTT
abundance: -; v_gene: TRBV18; j_gene: TRBJ1-2; d_gene: -; CDR3aa: CASSLEQEGYGYTF; CDR3nt: TGTGCCAGCTCACTAGAACAGGAGGGCTATGGCTACACCTTC
abundance: -; v_gene: TRBV27; j_gene: TRBJ2-1; d_gene: TRBD2; CDR3aa: CASSWRRGDNNEQFF; CDR3nt: TGTGCCAGCAGTTGGCGGCGGGGGGACAACAATGAGCAGTTCTTC
abundance: -; v_gene: TRBV5-1; j_gene: TRBJ2-1; d_gene: TRBD2; CDR3aa: CASSLTLGGRVYNEQFF; CDR3nt: TGCGCCAGCAGCTTGACGTTGGGAGGGAGGGTTTACAATGAGCAGTTCTTC
abundance: -; v_gene: TRBV6-5; j_gene: TRBJ1-1; d_gene: -; CDR3aa: CASKTGTTEAFF; CDR3nt: TGTGCCAGCAAAACAGGGACCACTGAAGCTTTCTTT
abundance: -; v_gene: TRBV3-1/TRBV3-2; j_gene: TRBJ1-2; d_gene: -; CDR3aa: CASSQGQGVGYTF; CDR3nt: TGTGCCAGCAGCCAAGGTCAAGGGGTTGGCTACACCTTC
abundance: -; v_gene: TRBV7-2; j_gene: TRBJ2-3; d_gene: -; CDR3aa: CASRRTGTDTQYF; CDR3nt: TGTGCCAGCAGGAGGACAGGCACAGATACGCAGTATTTT
abundance: -; v_gene: TRBV3-1/TRBV3-2; j_gene: TRBJ1-6; d_gene: -; CDR3aa: CASSQMAIGGSPLHF; CDR3nt: TGTGCCAGCAGCCAGATGGCCATAGGGGGTTCACCCCTCCACTTT
abundance: -; v_gene: TRBV9; j_gene: TRBJ1-2; d_gene: TRBD1; CDR3aa: CASSRDRNGYTF; CDR3nt: TGTGCCAGCAGCAGGGACAGAAATGGCTACACCTTC
abundance: -; v_gene: TRBV10-3; j_gene: TRBJ1-4; d_gene: -; CDR3aa: CAISDGGGEKLFF; CDR3nt: TGTGCCATCAGTGACGGCGGTGGGGAAAAACTGTTTTTT
abundance: -; v_gene: TRBV5-4; j_gene: TRBJ2-7; d_gene: -; CDR3aa: CASSFSFSEQYF; CDR3nt: TGTGCCAGCAGCTTTAGCTTCTCCGAGCAGTACTTC
abundance: -; v_gene: TRBV28; j_gene: TRBJ2-1; d_gene: -; CDR3aa: CASSESAGPSYNEQFF; CDR3nt: TGTGCCAGCAGTGAATCAGCGGGCCCATCCTACAATGAGCAGTTCTTC
abundance: -; v_gene: TRBV10-1; j_gene: TRBJ2-3; d_gene: -; CDR3aa: CASGATDTQYF; CDR3nt: TGCGCCAGCGGGGCCACAGATACGCAGTATTTT
abundance: -; v_gene: TRBV18; j_gene: TRBJ2-7; d_gene: -; CDR3aa: CASSESRDNEQYF; CDR3nt: TGTGCCAGCTCAGAATCCCGGGACAACGAGCAGTACTTC
abundance: -; v_gene: TRBV28; j_gene: TRBJ2-3; d_gene: TRBD1; CDR3aa: CASSPQGVLNTDTQYF; CDR3nt: TGTGCCAGCAGTCCACAGGGGGTCCTTAACACAGATACGCAGTATTTT
abundance: -; v_gene: TRBV4-1; j_gene: TRBJ2-7; d_gene: TRBD1; CDR3aa: CASSQDPTPTGRIYEQYF; CDR3nt: TGCGCCAGCAGCCAAGATCCCACACCGACAGGGAGAATCTACGAGCAGTACTTC
abundance: -; v_gene: TRBV24-1; j_gene: TRBJ2-1; d_gene: TRBD1; CDR3aa: CATSDLQGTGAIDEQFF; CDR3nt: TGTGCCACCAGTGATTTGCAAGGGACAGGGGCGATCGATGAGCAGTTCTTC
abundance: -; v_gene: TRBV11-2; j_gene: TRBJ2-5; d_gene: TRBD1; CDR3aa: CASSSERWDRVETQYF; CDR3nt: TGTGCCAGCAGCTCTGAAAGGTGGGACAGGGTGGAGACCCAGTACTTC
abundance: -; v_gene: TRBV7-2; j_gene: TRBJ2-1; d_gene: -; CDR3aa: CASSSPPLSLNEQFF; CDR3nt: TGTGCCAGCAGCTCGCCCCCACTTAGCCTCAATGAGCAGTTCTTC
abundance: -; v_gene: TRBV10-3; j_gene: TRBJ1-2; d_gene: TRBD1; CDR3aa: CAIKQGGDKSYGYTF; CDR3nt: TGTGCCATCAAACAGGGGGGGGACAAATCGTATGGCTACACCTTC
abundance: -; v_gene: TRBV3-1/TRBV3-2; j_gene: TRBJ1-1; d_gene: TRBD1; CDR3aa: CASSHTGTGDTEAFF; CDR3nt: TGTGCCAGCAGCCATACCGGGACAGGGGACACTGAAGCTTTCTTT
abundance: once; v_gene: TRBV10-3; j_gene: TRBJ2-1; d_gene: TRBD2; CDR3aa: CATSGSGGFYNEQFF; CDR3nt: TGTGCCACCTCGGGTTCGGGAGGATTCTACAATGAGCAGTTCTTC
abundance: -; v_gene: TRBV4-1; j_gene: TRBJ2-2; d_gene: TRBD1; CDR3aa: CASSLAGTATGELFF; CDR3nt: TGCGCCAGCAGCTTGGCCGGGACAGCCACCGGGGAGCTGTTTTTT
abundance: many; v_gene: TRBV5-4; j_gene: TRBJ1-5; d_gene: TRBD1; CDR3aa: CASSLGTGDQPQHF; CDR3nt: TGTGCCAGCAGCTTGGGGACAGGAGATCAGCCCCAGCATTTT
abundance: -; v_gene: TRBV6-5; j_gene: TRBJ1-2; d_gene: -; CDR3aa: CASSYSGGTYGYTF; CDR3nt: TGTGCCAGCAGTTACTCGGGAGGAACCTATGGCTACACCTTC
abundance: once; v_gene: TRBV6-5; j_gene: TRBJ2-7; d_gene: TRBD2; CDR3aa: CASSKLLAGREQYF; CDR3nt: TGTGCCAGCAGTAAGCTTCTAGCGGGACGCGAGCAGTACTTC
abundance: -; v_gene: TRBV18; j_gene: TRBJ2-7; d_gene: TRBD2; CDR3aa: CASSPGLAGASYEQYF; CDR3nt: TGTGCCAGCTCACCAGGGCTAGCGGGGGCTTCCTACGAGCAGTACTTC
abundance: once; v_gene: TRBV9; j_gene: TRBJ1-2; d_gene: -; CDR3aa: CASSLDTPRGYTF; CDR3nt: TGTGCCAGCAGCCTGGACACTCCGAGAGGCTACACCTTC
abundance: -; v_gene: TRBV18; j_gene: TRBJ2-1; d_gene: TRBD2; CDR3aa: CASSPKLAGGVEQFF; CDR3nt: TGTGCCAGCTCACCAAAACTAGCGGGAGGCGTTGAGCAGTTCTTC
abundance: -; v_gene: TRBV10-3; j_gene: TRBJ1-5; d_gene: -; CDR3aa: CAISESGENIQPQHF; CDR3nt: TGTGCCATCAGTGAGTCAGGGGAAAATATCCAGCCCCAGCATTTT
abundance: -; v_gene: TRBV19; j_gene: TRBJ2-7; d_gene: -; CDR3aa: CATRTGFNEQYF; CDR3nt: TGTGCCACCAGAACAGGGTTCAACGAGCAGTACTTC
abundance: -; v_gene: TRBV2; j_gene: TRBJ2-7; d_gene: TRBD1; CDR3aa: CASSEVTGPTYEQYF; CDR3nt: TGTGCCAGCAGTGAGGTGACAGGGCCGACCTACGAGCAGTACTTC
abundance: -; v_gene: TRBV5-1; j_gene: TRBJ1-1; d_gene: TRBD1; CDR3aa: CASSLAQGADYTEAFF; CDR3nt: TGCGCCAGCAGCTTGGCCCAGGGGGCCGATTACACTGAAGCTTTCTTT
abundance: once; v_gene: TRBV28; j_gene: TRBJ2-7; d_gene: -; CDR3aa: CASSTSGHHSYEQYF; CDR3nt: TGTGCCAGCAGTACCTCGGGACACCACTCCTACGAGCAGTACTTC
abundance: once; v_gene: TRBV6-5; j_gene: TRBJ2-7; d_gene: TRBD1; CDR3aa: CASLPKRRDSEQYF; CDR3nt: TGTGCCAGCCTACCTAAACGAAGGGACAGCGAGCAGTACTTC
abundance: few; v_gene: TRBV4-1; j_gene: TRBJ2-1; d_gene: TRBD1; CDR3aa: CASSQVRDRDNEQFF; CDR3nt: TGCGCCAGCAGCCAAGTCCGGGACAGAGACAATGAGCAGTTCTTC
abundance: -; v_gene: TRBV27; j_gene: TRBJ1-1; d_gene: -; CDR3aa: CASSSYRVNTEAFF; CDR3nt: TGTGCCAGCAGTTCATACAGGGTGAACACTGAAGCTTTCTTT
abundance: -; v_gene: TRBV19; j_gene: TRBJ1-5; d_gene: -; CDR3aa: CASSPDSNQPQHF; CDR3nt: TGTGCCAGTAGTCCAGATAGCAATCAGCCCCAGCATTTT
abundance: -; v_gene: TRBV27; j_gene: TRBJ2-1; d_gene: TRBD2; CDR3aa: CASTQRGTSGILSEQFF; CDR3nt: TGTGCCAGCACCCAACGAGGGACTAGCGGGATATTAAGTGAGCAGTTCTTC
abundance: once; v_gene: TRBV4-3; j_gene: TRBJ1-5; d_gene: -; CDR3aa: CASSQDLLQGPQHF; CDR3nt: TGCGCCAGCAGCCAAGACCTTCTACAGGGGCCCCAGCATTTT
abundance: -; v_gene: TRBV6-2/TRBV6-3; j_gene: TRBJ2-7; d_gene: -; CDR3aa: CASSPLTRTYYEQYF; CDR3nt: TGTGCCAGCAGCCCCCTTACAAGGACTTACTACGAGCAGTACTTC
abundance: -; v_gene: TRBV30; j_gene: TRBJ1-6; d_gene: -; CDR3aa: CAWVYAAANSPLHF; CDR3nt: TGTGCCTGGGTGTACGCGGCAGCTAATTCACCCCTCCACTTT